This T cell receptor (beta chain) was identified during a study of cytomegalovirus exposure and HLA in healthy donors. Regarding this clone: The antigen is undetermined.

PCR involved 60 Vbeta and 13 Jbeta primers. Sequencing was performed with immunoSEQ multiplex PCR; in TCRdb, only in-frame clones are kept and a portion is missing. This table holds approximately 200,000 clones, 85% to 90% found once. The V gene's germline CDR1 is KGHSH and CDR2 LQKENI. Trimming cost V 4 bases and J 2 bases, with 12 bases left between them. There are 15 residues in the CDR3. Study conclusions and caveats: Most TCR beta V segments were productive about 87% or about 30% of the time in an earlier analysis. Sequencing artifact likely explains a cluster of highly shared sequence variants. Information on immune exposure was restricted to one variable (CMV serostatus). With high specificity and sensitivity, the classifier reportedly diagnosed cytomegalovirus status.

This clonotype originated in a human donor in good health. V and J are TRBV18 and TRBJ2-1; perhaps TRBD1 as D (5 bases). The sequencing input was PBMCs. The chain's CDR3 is CASSLRVAAYNEQFF. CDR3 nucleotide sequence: TGTGCCAGCTCACTCAGGGTCGCCGCCTACAATGAGCAGTTCTTC.